The 18 T cell receptor beta chains below were found in one sample sequenced in a study of response to subunit inactivated influenza vaccine. TCRdb analysed the RT-PCR reads with MiXCR anew, one entry per CDR3 protein. The repertoire holds roughly 650,000 distinct CDR3 sequences, with 15% to 18% as singletons. The source material was PBMCs from blood, sampled about 11 days after vaccination. These receptor sequences come from a man aged 45-65 years who received an inactivated influenza vaccine.

This sequence joins TRBV7-2 and TRBJ2-1; 13 nucleotides match TRBD2. CDR3 length: 16 amino acids. CDR1 and CDR2 from the germline V gene are SGHTA and FQGNSA. The J segment lost 9 bases and the V segment lost 5 bases, leaving 10 bases of the junction unmatched. The CDR3 nucleotides read TGTGCCAGCAGCCCGAAACTAGCGGGGGGGCCATTTGAGCAGTTCTTC. Its translation: CASSPKLAGGPFEQFF.

This clonotype was picked up a small number of times. The chain uses TRBV20-1 and TRBJ2-7, with D perhaps TRBD1 (6 bases). The V end lost 1 base, the J end lost 0 bases, and 10 bases lay between the germline ends. This CDR3 comprises 14 residues. Germline values: CDR1 DFQATT, CDR2 SNEGSKA (reference sequence). This chain's CDR3 is CSARVPRGSYEQYF. DNA for the CDR3: TGCAGTGCTAGAGTCCCCAGGGGCTCCTACGAGCAGTACTTC.

The sample holds a few counts of this clonotype. The CDR3 DNA reads as TGTGCCAGCAGCCCATCACAGGGTGGGACAGATACGCAGTATTTT. This encodes CASSPSQGGTDTQYF. V usage is TRBV12-3 or TRBV12-4 and J usage is TRBJ2-3; D is possibly TRBD1 (6 bases). The CDR3 runs 15 residues. V was cut by 6 bases and J by 3 bases, with 16 bases left in between.

This clonotype has a count of ten or more. The rearrangement links TRBV10-3 to TRBJ2-3; TRBD2 matches at 7 bases. This CDR3 spans 15 amino acids. V shed 2 bases and J 4 bases; nucleotides not matched to a gene: 6. From germline, CDR1 is ENHRY and CDR2 SYGVKD. The CDR3: CAISENGRGADTQYF. The CDR3, as DNA: TGTGCCATCAGTGAGAATGGCCGGGGGGCAGATACGCAGTATTTT.

This sequence joins TRBV10-3 and TRBJ2-2; D might be TRBD2 (5 bases). The CDR3 runs to 19 residues. Germline CDR1 reads ENHRY; CDR2 reads SYGVKD. With 0 bases removed from V and 0 bases from J, the gap between germline ends came to 17 bases. CDR3: CAISESNPDWRANTGELFF. The CDR3 nucleotides are TGTGCCATCAGTGAGTCGAATCCCGACTGGCGGGCGAACACCGGGGAGCTGTTTTTT.

This clonotype occurred many times. The chain joins TRBV6-2 or TRBV6-3 to TRBJ2-7; the match to TRBD2 covers 7 bases. The germline CDR1 and CDR2 sequences are MNHEY and SVGEGT. V dropped 4 bases and J dropped 0; count of bases not matched to a gene: 3. The CDR3 covers 14 residues. The CDR3 protein is CASSFAGDSYEQYF. The CDR3 DNA sequence: TGTGCCAGCAGTTTCGCGGGGGACTCCTACGAGCAGTACTTC.

A single count supports this clonotype. The chain couples TRBV5-4 to TRBJ2-3; 10 bases align to TRBD2. CDR3 length: 14 residues. The germline gives CDR1 SGHNT, CDR2 YYREEE (reference sequence). Trimming took 0 bases from V and 9 from J; bases not matched to a gene: 4. As DNA, the CDR3 is TGTGCCAGCAGCTTGGGACTAGCGGGTGTGACGCAGTATTTT. This sequence encodes CASSLGLAGVTQYF.

There are a few counts of this clonotype. The CDR3 coding sequence is TGTGCCAGCAGCAAGGACCGGGACTCCAATGAGCAGTTCTTC. Protein sequence: CASSKDRDSNEQFF. This chain joins TRBV7-3 and TRBJ2-1; D perhaps matches TRBD2 (6 bases). CDR1 is SGHTA and CDR2 is FQGTGA in the germline V gene. Trimming cost V 5 bases and J 6 bases, with 14 bases left between them. The CDR3 runs to 14 residues.

This clonotype was seen at least ten times. The chain links TRBV5-1 to TRBJ2-1; D ambiguous. This CDR3 region has 13 residues. The ends were cut back, 5 bases at V and 12 bases at J, with 18 bases in the middle. CDR1 and CDR2 from the germline V gene are SGHRS and YFSETQ. CDR3 in amino acids: CASRGLAAWGQFF. The CDR3 DNA follows: TGCGCCAGCAGAGGATTGGCAGCCTGGGGGCAGTTCTTC.

The chain couples TRBV5-1 to TRBJ1-3; a possible D gene is TRBD1 (6 bases). Germline V CDR1 and CDR2: SGHRS, YFSETQ. This CDR3 comprises 16 residues. Trimming stripped 4 bases from V and 0 bases from J, with 14 bases between. The CDR3 DNA reads TGCGCCAGCAGCCGAGGACAGTTCAACTCTGGAAACACCATATATTTT. Translating it yields CASSRGQFNSGNTIYF.

In this sample, this clonotype turned up a few times. The chain couples TRBV28 to TRBJ2-3; possibly TRBD1 or TRBD2 for D (6 bases each). Germline CDR1 and CDR2: MDHEN and SYDVKM. Trimming pared 3 bases from V and 5 bases from J, leaving 27 bases between. There are 19 residues in the CDR3. CDR3 sequence reads: CASSFPHTPDWGREDTQYF. CDR3 DNA sequence: TGTGCCAGCAGTTTTCCTCACACACCCGATTGGGGGCGGGAAGATACGCAGTATTTT.

This clonotype turned up a few times. This chain links TRBV27 with TRBJ1-5; TRBD1 agrees at 8 bases. This CDR3 is 14 amino acids long. V trimming: 5 bases; J trimming: 6 bases; junction bases outside the gene matches: 6. Germline-derived CDR1 and CDR2 are MNHEY and SMNVEV (reference sequence). The CDR3 spells CASSETGVSQPQHF. In DNA, the CDR3 is TGTGCCAGCAGTGAGACAGGGGTAAGTCAGCCCCAGCATTTT.

This clonotype has more than one count but fewer than ten. The chain couples TRBV6-5 to TRBJ1-1, with 7 bases fitting TRBD1. V was pared by 4 bases and J by 5 bases, with 7 bases of the junction left unmatched. Germline V gene data show CDR1 as MNHEY and CDR2 as SVGAGI. The CDR3 is made up of 14 amino acids. CDR3 region: CASSSDRVYTEAFF. In DNA form, the CDR3 reads TGTGCCAGCAGTTCAGACAGGGTTTATACTGAAGCTTTCTTT.

The chain joins TRBV4-2 to TRBJ2-3, with 12 bases matching TRBD2. The ends lost 4 bases at V and 1 base at J; junction bases unmatched: 6. The CDR3 is 17 amino acids. Germline values: CDR1 LGHNA, CDR2 YNFKEQ. In DNA form, the CDR3 reads TGTGCCAGCAGCCTTAGACTAGCGGGGGCTGGCACAGATACGCAGTATTTT. It specifies CASSLRLAGAGTDTQYF.

The chain has TRBV2 and TRBJ1-1; a weak D match, TRBD1 (6 bases). This CDR3 contains 13 residues. V shed 6 bases and J shed 1 base, with 9 bases lying between them. In germline, CDR1 is SNHLY, CDR2 FYNNEI. The CDR3 protein is CASRGGPNTEAFF. In DNA form, the CDR3 reads TGTGCCAGCAGGGGGGGGCCGAACACTGAAGCTTTCTTT.

The chain is built from TRBV2 and TRBJ1-1; 8 nucleotides line up with TRBD1. V dropped 7 bases and J dropped 4; count of bases not matched to a gene: 8. Germline lookup yields CDR1 SNHLY and CDR2 FYNNEI. The CDR3 runs 14 residues. CDR3 bases: TGTGCCAGCACCACGACAGGGGACCCCACTGAAGCTTTCTTT. It codes for CASTTTGDPTEAFF.

The chain combines TRBV15 with TRBJ1-4; D not certain. The CDR3 runs to 13 residues. V was pared by 0 bases and J by 7 bases, with 6 bases between. CDR1 and CDR2 (germline): LNHNV, YYDKDF (reference sequence). The CDR3 sequence is CATSRDMGEKLFF. DNA for the CDR3: TGTGCCACCAGCAGAGATATGGGTGAAAAACTGTTTTTT.

The rearrangement links TRBV5-1 to TRBJ2-7; either TRBD1 or TRBD2 may fit D (5 bases each). CDR1 SGHRS and CDR2 YFSETQ come from the germline V gene. The CDR3 is 12 residues long. V lost 3 bases and J lost 5, with 9 bases in between. CDR3 bases: TGCGCCAGCAGCTGGGGACCCAACGAGCAGTACTTC. Translating it yields CASSWGPNEQYF.